This TCR beta chain came from a study of T cells in localized non-small cell lung cancer. In regard to this clone: Its matching antigen is unknown.

Clones were read by immunoSEQ multiplex PCR, and TCRdb kept only the in-frame ones, dropping some. This sample yields under 70,000 clones, of which approximately 90% are seen a single time; over 4% belongs to the top ten. Trimming pared 5 bases from V and 3 bases from J, leaving 17 bases between. Germline CDR1 reads MNHNY; CDR2 reads SVGAGI (reference sequence). This CDR3 has 15 residues. Study results and caveats: It was uninvolved adjacent lung that showed the highest T cell clonality, exceeding tumor. A median of roughly 52 of the top 100 tumor clones appeared in adjacent lung, which was paired and uninvolved. Analysis by sequencing included only one tumor region, so heterogeneity remains possible.

This chain connects TRBV6-6 to TRBJ2-7; the D gene is possibly TRBD2 (6 bases). The receptor was isolated from a woman aged 35 to 70 with stage I lung adenocarcinoma. This specimen consisted of peripheral blood, obtained before any cancer treatment. The chain's CDR3 is CASSLSEDGSYEQYF. The CDR3 DNA sequence: TGTGCCAGCAGTCTATCGGAGGACGGGAGCTACGAGCAGTACTTC.